These T cell receptor beta chains were read from a single sample in a study of blood T cells in healthy people across ages. TCRdb re-called the 5' RACE reads with MiXCR, one entry per CDR3 protein. The repertoire holds 800,000 to 950,000 distinct CDR3 sequences, with around 48% as singletons. The sequencing input was blood. All receptors derive from a man younger than 40 in good health. Both conserved end residues are part of each CDR3.

CDR3 protein,J gene,V gene
CASSSGLADIYNEQFF,TRBJ2-1,TRBV27
CASSLSGTGISGYTF,TRBJ1-2,TRBV28
CASSFAGREQFF,TRBJ2-1,TRBV27
CASRTYGGNTDTQYF,TRBJ2-3,TRBV3-1
CSVLTGATGELFF,TRBJ2-2,TRBV29-1
CASSDDRGRNTGELFF,TRBJ2-2,TRBV25-1
CASSDRQANTEAFF,TRBJ1-1,TRBV5-1
CASSYLTTGELYSPLHF,TRBJ1-6,TRBV6-5
CASSSLGTQAYEQYF,TRBJ2-7,TRBV5-1
CSARGAGGDLNEQFF,TRBJ2-1,TRBV20-1
CASSPGQGPYNEQFF,TRBJ2-1,TRBV27
CASSGPSNQPQHF,TRBJ1-5,TRBV6-6
CASSQVAGTGELFF,TRBJ2-2,TRBV4-1
CSARDSKGSTEAFF,TRBJ1-1,TRBV20-1
CASRPTGVTGELFF,TRBJ2-2,TRBV12-3/TRBV12-4
CASSFQLGGKQYF,TRBJ2-5,TRBV27
CSVRSGTGNTEAFF,TRBJ1-1,TRBV29-1
CASSLAESSYEQYF,TRBJ2-7,TRBV5-1
CASSRATGVNEQFF,TRBJ2-1,TRBV5-1
CASIRTGTSSPEQYF,TRBJ2-7,TRBV5-8
CASSQDSNAGARYEQYF,-,TRBV4-2
CACSPQGNEQFF,TRBJ2-1,TRBV7-2
CASSMGQGGDNEQFF,TRBJ2-1,TRBV7-9
CASSGLPYEQYF,TRBJ2-7,TRBV6-1
CAISFTGSSYNEQYF,-,TRBV10-3
CASSVGARGVYNEQFF,TRBJ2-1,TRBV9
CSGWSATEAFF,TRBJ1-1,TRBV29-1
CSVESSAGGSEQYF,TRBJ2-5,TRBV29-1
CASSLIRGGGTDTQYF,TRBJ2-3,TRBV27
CASSQSGTSVYEQFF,TRBJ2-1,TRBV4-1
CASSPLEEQFF,TRBJ2-1,TRBV18
CASRSGAGANVLTF,TRBJ2-6,TRBV4-1
CASSASLRGQWDTQYF,TRBJ2-3,TRBV9
CSVDKVGQGYEQYF,TRBJ2-7,TRBV29-1
CSAYHLPGRGNSPLHF,TRBJ1-6,TRBV20-1
CATSRDRGQGYEQYF,TRBJ2-7,TRBV15
CSARDATAGRLDTQYF,TRBJ2-3,TRBV20-1
CASSHGQVPAKNIQYF,TRBJ2-4,TRBV6-2/TRBV6-3
CASSLGRGRGANVLTF,TRBJ2-6,TRBV27
CASTKGGSTYEQYF,-,TRBV28
CAGSPGQQEKLFF,TRBJ1-4,TRBV3-1
CASSEGTSTDTQYF,TRBJ2-3,TRBV6-4
CASTQGTTGELFF,TRBJ2-2,TRBV5-1
CASSSTTGTVFF,TRBJ2-1,TRBV6-6
CASSLLAGGSSSYNEQFF,TRBJ2-1,TRBV13